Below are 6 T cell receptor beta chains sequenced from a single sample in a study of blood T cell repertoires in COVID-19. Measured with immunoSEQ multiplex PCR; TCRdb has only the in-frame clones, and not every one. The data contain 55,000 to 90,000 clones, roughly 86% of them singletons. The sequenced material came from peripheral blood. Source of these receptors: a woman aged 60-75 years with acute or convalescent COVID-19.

CDR3 DNA sequence: TGTGCCAGCAGTATACCCGGGACAGGGTACGAGCAGTACTTC. This encodes CASSIPGTGYEQYF. The chain joins TRBV2 to TRBJ2-7, with TRBD1 matching 9 bases. This CDR3 region has 14 residues. The V and J ends lost 5 bases and 4 bases, in that order; junction bases with no gene match: 6. The germline CDR1 and CDR2 sequences are SNHLY and FYNNEI.

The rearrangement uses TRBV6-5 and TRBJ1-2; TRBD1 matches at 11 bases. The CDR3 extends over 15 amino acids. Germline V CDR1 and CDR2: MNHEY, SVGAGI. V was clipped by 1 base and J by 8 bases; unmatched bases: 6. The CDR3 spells CASSYFGQGARGYTF. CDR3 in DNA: TGTGCCAGCAGTTACTTTGGACAGGGGGCTAGAGGCTACACCTTC.

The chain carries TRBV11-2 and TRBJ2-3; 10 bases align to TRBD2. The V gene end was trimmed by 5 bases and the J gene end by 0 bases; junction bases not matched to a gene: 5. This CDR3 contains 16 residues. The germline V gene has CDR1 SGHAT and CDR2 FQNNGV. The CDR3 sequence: CASSRGLAASTDTQYF. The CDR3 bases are TGTGCCAGCAGCCGCGGACTAGCGGCGAGCACAGATACGCAGTATTTT.

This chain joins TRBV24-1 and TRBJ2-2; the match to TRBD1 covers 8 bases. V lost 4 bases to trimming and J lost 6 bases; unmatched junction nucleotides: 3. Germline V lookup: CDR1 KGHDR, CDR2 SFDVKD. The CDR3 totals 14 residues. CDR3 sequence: CATSEGQVAGELFF. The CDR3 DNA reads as TGTGCCACCAGTGAGGGACAGGTAGCCGGGGAGCTGTTTTTT.

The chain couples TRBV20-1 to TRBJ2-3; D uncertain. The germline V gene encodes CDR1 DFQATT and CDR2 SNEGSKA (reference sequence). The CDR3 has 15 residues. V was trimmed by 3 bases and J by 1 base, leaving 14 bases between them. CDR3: CSASIRLGGTDTQYF. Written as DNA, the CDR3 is TGCAGTGCTAGTATACGCCTGGGCGGCACAGATACGCAGTATTTT.

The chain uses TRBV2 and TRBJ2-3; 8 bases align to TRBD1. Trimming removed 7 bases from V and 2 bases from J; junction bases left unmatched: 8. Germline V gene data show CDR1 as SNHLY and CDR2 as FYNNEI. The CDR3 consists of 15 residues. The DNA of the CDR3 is TGTGCCAGCACTTTGACAGGGGCCCACACAGATACGCAGTATTTT. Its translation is CASTLTGAHTDTQYF. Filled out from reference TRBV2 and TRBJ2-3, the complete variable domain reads EPEVTQTPSHQVTQMGQEVILRCVPISNHLYFYWYRQILGQKVEFLVSFYNNEISEKSEIFDDQFSVERPDGSNFTLKIRSTKLEDSAMYFCASTLTGAHTDTQYFGPGTRLTVL.